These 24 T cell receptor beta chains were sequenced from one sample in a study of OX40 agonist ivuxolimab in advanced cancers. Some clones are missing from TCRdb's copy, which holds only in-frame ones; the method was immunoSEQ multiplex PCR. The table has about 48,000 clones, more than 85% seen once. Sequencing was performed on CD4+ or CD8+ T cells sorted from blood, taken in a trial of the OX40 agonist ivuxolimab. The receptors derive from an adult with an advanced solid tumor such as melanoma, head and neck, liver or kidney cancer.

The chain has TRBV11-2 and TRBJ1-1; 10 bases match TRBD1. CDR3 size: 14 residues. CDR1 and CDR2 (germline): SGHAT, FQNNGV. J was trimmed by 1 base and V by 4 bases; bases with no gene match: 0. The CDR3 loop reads CASSWDRGNTEAFF. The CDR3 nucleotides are TGTGCCAGCAGCTGGGACAGGGGGAACACTGAAGCTTTCTTT. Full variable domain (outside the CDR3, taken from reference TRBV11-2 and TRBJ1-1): EAGVAQSPRYKIIEKRQSVAFWCNPISGHATLYWYQQILGQGPKLLIQFQNNGVVDDSQLPKDRFSAERLKGVDSTLKIQPAKLEDSAVYLCASSWDRGNTEAFFGQGTRLTVV.

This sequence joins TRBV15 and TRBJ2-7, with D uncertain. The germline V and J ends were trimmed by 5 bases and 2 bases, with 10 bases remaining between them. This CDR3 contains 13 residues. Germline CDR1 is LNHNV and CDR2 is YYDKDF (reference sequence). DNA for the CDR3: TGTGCCACCAGCGCACAGACGACCTACGAGCAGTACTTC. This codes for CATSAQTTYEQYF.

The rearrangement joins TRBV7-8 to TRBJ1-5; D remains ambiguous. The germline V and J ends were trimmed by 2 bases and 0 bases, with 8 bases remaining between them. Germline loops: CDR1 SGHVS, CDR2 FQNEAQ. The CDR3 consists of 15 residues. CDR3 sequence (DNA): TGTGCCAGCAGCTTATCGGTGGATAGCAATCAGCCCCAGCATTTT. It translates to CASSLSVDSNQPQHF.

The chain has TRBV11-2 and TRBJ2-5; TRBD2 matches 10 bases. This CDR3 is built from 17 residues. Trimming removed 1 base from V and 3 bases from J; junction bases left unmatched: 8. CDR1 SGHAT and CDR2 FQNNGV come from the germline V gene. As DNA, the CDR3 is TGTGCCAGCAGCTTAGGCTCCTGGCTAGCGGGGGAAGAGACCCAGTACTTC. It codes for CASSLGSWLAGEETQYF.

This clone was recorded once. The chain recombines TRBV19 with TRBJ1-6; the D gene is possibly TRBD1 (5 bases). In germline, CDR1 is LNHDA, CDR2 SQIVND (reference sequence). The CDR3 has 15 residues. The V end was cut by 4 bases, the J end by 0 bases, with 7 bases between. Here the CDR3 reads CASSRGGSYNSPLHF. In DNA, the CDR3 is TGTGCCAGTAGTAGGGGGGGCTCCTATAATTCACCCCTCCACTTT.

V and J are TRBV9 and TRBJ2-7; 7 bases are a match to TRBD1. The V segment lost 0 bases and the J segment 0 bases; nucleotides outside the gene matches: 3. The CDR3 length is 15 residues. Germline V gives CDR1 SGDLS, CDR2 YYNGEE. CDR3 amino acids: CASSVGGQRSYEQYF. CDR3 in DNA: TGTGCCAGCAGCGTAGGGGGACAGCGCTCCTACGAGCAGTACTTC.

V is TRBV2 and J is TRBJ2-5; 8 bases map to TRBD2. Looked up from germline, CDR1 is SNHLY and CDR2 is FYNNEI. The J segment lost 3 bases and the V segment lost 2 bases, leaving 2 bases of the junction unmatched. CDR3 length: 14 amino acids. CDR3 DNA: TGTGCCAGCAGTGAAAGCGGGGGTAAAGAGACCCAGTACTTC. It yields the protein CASSESGGKETQYF.

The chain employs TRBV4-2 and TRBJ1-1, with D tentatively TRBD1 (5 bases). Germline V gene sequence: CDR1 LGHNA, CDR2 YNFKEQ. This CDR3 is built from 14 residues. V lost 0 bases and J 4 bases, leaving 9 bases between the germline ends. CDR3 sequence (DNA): TGTGCCAGCAGCCAAGATATGGGGGTCACTGAAGCTTTCTTT. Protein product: CASSQDMGVTEAFF.

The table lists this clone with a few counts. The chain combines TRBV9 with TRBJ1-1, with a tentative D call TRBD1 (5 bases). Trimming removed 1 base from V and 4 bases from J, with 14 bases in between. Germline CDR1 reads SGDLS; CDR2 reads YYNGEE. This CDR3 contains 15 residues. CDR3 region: CASSVSRQGFTEAFF. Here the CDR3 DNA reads TGTGCCAGCAGCGTAAGTCGGCAGGGATTCACTGAAGCTTTCTTT.

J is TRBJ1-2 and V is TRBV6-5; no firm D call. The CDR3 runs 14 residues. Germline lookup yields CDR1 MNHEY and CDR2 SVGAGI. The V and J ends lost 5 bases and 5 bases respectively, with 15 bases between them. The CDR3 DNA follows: TGTGCCAGCAGTCCTGCCGGCCCTGAATATGGCTACACCTTC. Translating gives CASSPAGPEYGYTF.

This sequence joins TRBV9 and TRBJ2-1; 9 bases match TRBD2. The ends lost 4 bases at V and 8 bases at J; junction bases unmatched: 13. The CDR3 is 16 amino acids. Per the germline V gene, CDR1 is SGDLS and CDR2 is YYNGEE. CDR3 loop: CASSSPRGRAEHEQFF. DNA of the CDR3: TGTGCCAGCAGCTCACCTCGCGGGAGGGCCGAGCATGAGCAGTTCTTC.

The chain's CDR3 is CASEESPGEQFF. In DNA form, the CDR3 reads TGCGCCAGCGAGGAGTCCCCGGGTGAGCAGTTCTTC. The gene calls are TRBV5-1 and TRBJ2-1, with D unresolved. Germline CDR1 SGHRS, CDR2 YFSETQ. The V end was cut by 7 bases, the J end by 9 bases, with 14 bases between. The CDR3 loop spans 12 amino acids.

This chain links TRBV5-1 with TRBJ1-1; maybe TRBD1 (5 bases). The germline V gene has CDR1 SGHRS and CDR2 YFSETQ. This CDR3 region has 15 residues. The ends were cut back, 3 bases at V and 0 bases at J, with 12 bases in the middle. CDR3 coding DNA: TGCGCCAGCAGCTATGCGGGGCCTATGAACACTGAAGCTTTCTTT. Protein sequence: CASSYAGPMNTEAFF.

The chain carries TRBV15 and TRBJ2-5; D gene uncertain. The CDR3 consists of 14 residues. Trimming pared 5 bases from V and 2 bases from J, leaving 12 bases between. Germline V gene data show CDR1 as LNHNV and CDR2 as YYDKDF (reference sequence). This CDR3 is CATSLRTAQETQYF. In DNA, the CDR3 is TGTGCCACCAGCCTAAGGACGGCTCAAGAGACCCAGTACTTC.

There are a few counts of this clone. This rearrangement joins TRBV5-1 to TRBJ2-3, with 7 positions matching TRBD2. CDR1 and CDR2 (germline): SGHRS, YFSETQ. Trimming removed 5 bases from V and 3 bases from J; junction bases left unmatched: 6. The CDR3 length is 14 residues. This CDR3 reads CASRSWGGTDTQYF. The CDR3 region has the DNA TGCGCCAGCAGATCGTGGGGGGGTACAGATACGCAGTATTTT.

The CDR3 coding sequence is TGTGCCATCAGTGAGTCCACGGGGACTCGGGCAAACATCGATACGCAGTATTTT. Its protein product is CAISESTGTRANIDTQYF. The chain employs TRBV10-3 and TRBJ2-3; weak D call: TRBD2 (6 bases). V lost 0 bases to trimming and J lost 6 bases, with 22 bases between them. This CDR3 region has 18 residues. Germline values: CDR1 ENHRY, CDR2 SYGVKD.

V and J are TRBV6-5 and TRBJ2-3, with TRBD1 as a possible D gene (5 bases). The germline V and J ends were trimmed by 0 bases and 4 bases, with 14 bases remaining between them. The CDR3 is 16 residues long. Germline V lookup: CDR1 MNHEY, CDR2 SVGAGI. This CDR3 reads CASSYSKGDVSDTQYF. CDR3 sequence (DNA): TGTGCCAGCAGTTACTCGAAAGGGGATGTGTCAGATACGCAGTATTTT.

This CDR3 reads CASSYSTTGEQYF. The CDR3 bases are TGTGCCAGCAGTTACTCAACGACAGGGGAGCAGTACTTC. The rearrangement uses TRBV6-6 and TRBJ2-7; 7 nucleotides align to TRBD1. Germline V gene sequence: CDR1 MNHNY, CDR2 SVGAGI (reference sequence). The CDR3 is made up of 13 amino acids. The ends lost 0 bases at V and 7 bases at J; junction bases unmatched: 3.

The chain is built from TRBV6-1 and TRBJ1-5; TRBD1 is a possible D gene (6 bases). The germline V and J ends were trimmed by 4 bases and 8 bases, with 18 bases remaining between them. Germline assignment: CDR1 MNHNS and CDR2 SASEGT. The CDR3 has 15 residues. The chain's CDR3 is CASSGYDRSSEPQHF. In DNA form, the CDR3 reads TGTGCCAGCAGTGGCTACGACAGGTCTAGTGAGCCCCAGCATTTT.

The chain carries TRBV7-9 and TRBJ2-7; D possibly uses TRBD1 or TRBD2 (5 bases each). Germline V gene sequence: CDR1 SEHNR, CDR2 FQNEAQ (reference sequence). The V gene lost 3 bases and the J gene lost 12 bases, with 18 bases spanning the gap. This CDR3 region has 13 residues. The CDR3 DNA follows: TGTGCCAGCAGCTTGACCGGGACCCCGGAACGGTACTTC. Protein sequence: CASSLTGTPERYF. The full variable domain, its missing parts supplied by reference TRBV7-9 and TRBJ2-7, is DTGVSQNPRHKITKRGQNVTFRCDPISEHNRLYWYRQTLGQGPEFLTYFQNEAQLEKSRLLSDRFSAERPKGSFSTLEIQRTEQGDSAMYLCASSLTGTPERYFGPGTRLTVT.

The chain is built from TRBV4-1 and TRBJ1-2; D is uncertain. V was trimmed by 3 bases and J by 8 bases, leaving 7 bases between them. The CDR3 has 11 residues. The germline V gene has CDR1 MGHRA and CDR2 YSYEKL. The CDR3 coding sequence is TGCGCCAGCAGCCATGGCGCCGGCTACACCTTC. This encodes CASSHGAGYTF.

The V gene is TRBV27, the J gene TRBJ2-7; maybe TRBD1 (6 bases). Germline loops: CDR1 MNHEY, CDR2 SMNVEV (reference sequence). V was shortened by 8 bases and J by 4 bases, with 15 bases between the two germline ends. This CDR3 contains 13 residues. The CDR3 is CASAPLRGYEQYF. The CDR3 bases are TGTGCCAGCGCCCCGCTTAGGGGGTACGAGCAGTACTTC.

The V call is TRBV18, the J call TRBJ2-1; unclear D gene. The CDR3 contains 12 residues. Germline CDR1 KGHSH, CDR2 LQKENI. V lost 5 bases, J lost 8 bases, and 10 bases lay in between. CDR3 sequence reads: CASSAWIDEQFF. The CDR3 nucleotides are TGTGCCAGCTCAGCGTGGATCGATGAGCAGTTCTTC.

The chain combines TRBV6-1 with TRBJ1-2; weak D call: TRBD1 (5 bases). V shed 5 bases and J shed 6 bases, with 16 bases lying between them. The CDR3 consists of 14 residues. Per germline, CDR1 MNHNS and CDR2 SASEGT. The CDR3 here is CASSPEGEWNGYTF. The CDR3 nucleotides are TGTGCCAGCAGTCCGGAAGGGGAGTGGAATGGCTACACCTTC.